The rows below give T cell receptor beta chains drawn from one sample of a study of OX40 agonist ivuxolimab in advanced cancers. This table comes from immunoSEQ multiplex PCR, and its TCRdb copy is limited to in-frame clones, with some not included. The sample records more than 55,000 clones, 80% to 90% being singletons. The sequencing here drew on CD4+ or CD8+ T cells sorted from blood, taken in a trial of the OX40 agonist ivuxolimab. The receptors originated from an adult with an advanced solid tumor such as melanoma, head and neck, liver or kidney cancer. CDR3s include the opening cysteine and the closing phenylalanine or tryptophan. The order of the fields is V gene, J gene, CDR3 protein.

V: TRBV6-6
J: TRBJ2-7
CDR3: CASSSGFAYEQYF

V: TRBV5-6
J: TRBJ2-1
CDR3: CASSPRSTGRNYYNEQFF

V: TRBV7-9
J: TRBJ1-4
CDR3: CASSFGSGGEKLFF

V: TRBV7-9
J: TRBJ2-7
CDR3: CASSLTRGPHEQYF

V: TRBV28
J: TRBJ1-3
CDR3: CASSLRMGGNTIYF

V: TRBV4-1
J: TRBJ1-2
CDR3: CASSQEGPLGGYTF

V: TRBV2
J: TRBJ2-5
CDR3: CASRGLAGNQETQYF

V: TRBV9
J: TRBJ1-1
CDR3: CASSVAQDRGTEAFF

V: TRBV7-2
J: TRBJ1-5
CDR3: CASSQQGINQPQHF

V: TRBV5-4
J: TRBJ1-3
CDR3: CASSPGAGTSGNTIYF

V: TRBV7-3
J: TRBJ2-2
CDR3: CASSRTGSGELFF

V: TRBV27
J: TRBJ1-2
CDR3: CASRPTSLYGYTF

V: TRBV5-4
J: TRBJ1-2
CDR3: CASSLARGGSTSGYTF

V: TRBV4-3
J: TRBJ2-7
CDR3: CASSQEGGYEQYF

V: TRBV7-6
J: TRBJ1-3
CDR3: CAITRFRGSSGNTIYF